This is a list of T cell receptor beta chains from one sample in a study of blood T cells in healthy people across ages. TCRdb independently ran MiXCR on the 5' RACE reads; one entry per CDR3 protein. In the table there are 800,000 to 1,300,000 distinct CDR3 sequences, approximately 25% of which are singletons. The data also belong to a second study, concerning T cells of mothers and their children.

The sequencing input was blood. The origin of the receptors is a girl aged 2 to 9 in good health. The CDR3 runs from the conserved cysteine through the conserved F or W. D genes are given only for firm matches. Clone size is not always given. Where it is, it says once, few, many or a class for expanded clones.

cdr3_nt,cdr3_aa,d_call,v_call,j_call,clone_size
TGTGCCAGCAGCCCCCCGGCATCCGGGGCCCAAGAGACCCAGTACTTC,CASSPPASGAQETQYF,-,TRBV4-2,TRBJ2-5,-
TGCAGTGCTATACCGGGACACCTGGGGGCGGACACTGAAGCTTTCTTT,CSAIPGHLGADTEAFF,-,TRBV20-1,TRBJ1-1,-
TGCGCCAGCAGCCTAGTAGCGGTCTACAATGAGCAGTTCTTC,CASSLVAVYNEQFF,-,TRBV5-1,TRBJ2-1,-
TGTGCCAGCAGTTACTCGGGAGGCCTCGAGCAGTACTTC,CASSYSGGLEQYF,-,TRBV6-6,TRBJ2-7,few
TGCGCCAGCAGCCAAGAACCACCTAGTTACGAGCAGTACTTC,CASSQEPPSYEQYF,-,TRBV4-1,TRBJ2-7,-
TGTGCCAGCAGCCAAGGAAAGGTCTCCTACGAGCAGTACTTC,CASSQGKVSYEQYF,-,TRBV4-2,TRBJ2-7,-
TGTGCCAGCAGGTTGGGACCGAACACCGGGGAGCTGTTTTTT,CASRLGPNTGELFF,-,TRBV5-6,TRBJ2-2,many
TGTGCCACCAGTGACACGGGACAGGGGGACGGGGAGCTGTTTTTT,CATSDTGQGDGELFF,TRBD1,TRBV24-1,TRBJ2-2,few
TGTGCCAGCAGTGAGACAGGGGCGTACGGTGAAGCTTTCTTT,CASSETGAYGEAFF,TRBD1,TRBV6-1,TRBJ1-1,-
TGTGCCAGCAGTTTGGACCCGGGGGATACGCAGTATTTT,CASSLDPGDTQYF,-,TRBV27,TRBJ2-3,few
TGCAGCGTACGACTGGGAGTCATGAACACTGAAGCTTTCTTT,CSVRLGVMNTEAFF,-,TRBV29-1,TRBJ1-1,-
TGTGCCAGCAGCCAAGGCCCCACTGAAGCTTTCTTT,CASSQGPTEAFF,-,TRBV4-2,TRBJ1-1,many